This T cell receptor (beta chain) derives from a study of blood T cells in healthy people across ages. Combining a sample-barcoded 5' primer with a J-beta primer mix, a second PCR ran for 7 to 11 cycles. A template-switch adaptor containing 12 random nucleotides labeled each cDNA molecule. TCRdb analysed the 5' RACE reads with MiXCR anew, one entry per CDR3 protein. The sample includes some 780,000 distinct CDR3 sequences, more than 50% of them seen just once. This clonotype turned up a few times. The trim removed 5 bases at V and 3 bases at J, leaving 12 bases unmatched. The germline CDR1 and CDR2 sequences are LGHDT and YNNKEL (reference sequence). CDR3 length: 16 amino acids.

This clonotype was obtained from a man between 40 and 49 years old in good health. Source material: blood. This chain connects TRBV3-1 to TRBJ1-1; 7 bases map to TRBD1. The DNA of the CDR3 is TGTGCCAGCAGCACGGACAGGACGTATTCGGACACTGAAGCTTTCTTT. Translating gives CASSTDRTYSDTEAFF.